These 19 T cell receptor beta chains originate from one sample sequenced in a study of relationships among human T cell subsets. The Th1 cells were the flow-through after CD25, CD56 and CD294 bead selections. The T cell receptor alpha and beta CDR3 regions were amplified from mRNA by semiquantitative ARM-PCR. In ARM-PCR, communal superprimers followed tagged nested gene-specific primers for exponential amplification. TCRdb re-derived calls from the multiplex PCR reads in MiXCR, one entry per CDR3 protein. The sample shows 13,000 or so distinct CDR3 sequences, 67% of them seen only once. What was sequenced was CD4+ Th1 cells sorted from blood. The receptor set was obtained from a man aged 35 to 55 in good health.

The chain joins TRBV7-3 to TRBJ2-3, with 7 bases that match TRBD2. The CDR3 extends over 15 amino acids. The junction had 11 bases not matched to a gene; V was cut back by 5 bases and J by 6 bases. Germline V gene data show CDR1 as SGHTA and CDR2 as FQGTGA. DNA of the CDR3: TGTGCCAGCAGCACGTCTAAGACTAGCCGGGATACGCAGTATTTT. This encodes CASSTSKTSRDTQYF.

CDR3 amino acids: CASSQDSGVNQPQHF. CDR3 in DNA: TGCGCCAGCAGCCAAGATTCTGGGGTTAATCAGCCCCAGCATTTT. The chain employs TRBV4-1 and TRBJ1-5, with D uncertain. With 0 bases removed from V and 4 bases from J, the gap between germline ends came to 10 bases. From germline, CDR1 is MGHRA and CDR2 YSYEKL. The CDR3 is made up of 15 amino acids.

CDR3 coding DNA: TGTGCCAGCAGTCCTATCGGGAGGGGGCAATATCGGGGTGGCTACGAGCAGTACTTC. Its protein is CASSPIGRGQYRGGYEQYF. The chain links TRBV27 to TRBJ2-7; D might be TRBD2 (8 bases). CDR3 length equals 19 residues. V was cut by 5 bases and J by 3 bases, with 29 bases left in between. Germline V gene lookup returns CDR1 MNHEY and CDR2 SMNVEV (reference sequence).

Worth noting for this clonotype: The junction does not match germline at one end; this may be a read error. The chain uses TRBV10-3 and TRBJ2-6; the D gene could be TRBD1 or TRBD2 (5 bases each). The CDR3 is made up of 16 amino acids. The V gene's germline CDR1 is ENHRY and CDR2 SYGVKD. The CDR3 here is CAITRDPSSGANALTF. CDR3 nucleotides: TGTGCCATCACTCGGGACCCAAGCTCTGGGGCCAACGCCCTGACTTTC.

The chain combines TRBV27 with TRBJ1-2; D unresolved. Per the germline V gene, CDR1 is MNHEY and CDR2 is SMNVEV (reference sequence). This CDR3 is built from 13 residues. V dropped 5 bases and J dropped 4 bases, with 11 bases sitting between them. CDR3 bases: TGTGCCAGCAGTCCTGACACTGGCTATGGCTACACCTTC. This gives the protein CASSPDTGYGYTF.

This chain links TRBV20-1 with TRBJ1-1, with a weak D call TRBD1 (5 bases). The CDR3 has 14 residues. Per the germline V gene, CDR1 is DFQATT and CDR2 is SNEGSKA (reference sequence). Trimming pared 0 bases from V and 4 bases from J, leaving 12 bases between. CDR3: CSARETGGGTEAFF. In DNA form, the CDR3 reads TGCAGTGCTAGAGAAACAGGTGGAGGCACTGAAGCTTTCTTT.

The chain recombines TRBV14 with TRBJ2-3; D may be TRBD2 (6 bases). Per the germline V gene, CDR1 is SGHDN and CDR2 is FVKESK. Trimming left V 3 bases short and J 4 bases short, with 11 bases between. The CDR3 length is 14 residues. DNA of the CDR3: TGTGCCAGCAGCCAGGGACTTCCTCCAGATACGCAGTATTTT. Translated, it gives CASSQGLPPDTQYF. Full variable domain (missing parts from reference TRBV14 and TRBJ2-3): EAGVTQFPSHSVIEKGQTVTLRCDPISGHDNLYWYRRVMGKEIKFLLHFVKESKQDESGMPNNRFLAERTGGTYSTLKVQPAELEDSGVYFCASSQGLPPDTQYFGPGTRLTVL.

V and J are TRBV28 and TRBJ2-5; D tentatively reads TRBD1 or TRBD2 (5 bases each). CDR1 MDHEN and CDR2 SYDVKM come from the germline V gene. CDR3 size: 16 residues. Trimming removed 5 bases from V and 5 bases from J, with 21 bases in between. The CDR3 nucleotides are TGTGCCAGCAGTCGCTCGGGGCGGAGCCCGGGGGAGACCCAGTACTTC. It encodes CASSRSGRSPGETQYF.

This clonotype was seen more than once but under ten times. The DNA of the CDR3 is TGTGCCAGCAGCCCAGGGTACGAGCAGTACTTC. Its protein is CASSPGYEQYF. The gene calls are TRBV2 and TRBJ2-7; TRBD1 is a possible D gene (5 bases). V dropped 6 bases and J dropped 4 bases, with 7 bases sitting between them. Germline CDR1 SNHLY, CDR2 FYNNEI. This CDR3 region has 11 residues.

This clonotype was detected once. This rearrangement joins TRBV7-9 to TRBJ2-3; 9 bases are a match to TRBD1. J gave up 3 bases and V 5 bases, and 3 bases lay outside the gene matches. The germline V gene encodes CDR1 SEHNR and CDR2 FQNEAQ (reference sequence). The CDR3 is 14 amino acids. The CDR3 sequence is CASSTGQGTDTQYF. In DNA form, the CDR3 reads TGTGCCAGCAGCACCGGACAGGGGACAGATACGCAGTATTTT.

The chain links TRBV19 to TRBJ2-7, with 12 bases matching TRBD2. Unmatched junction bases numbered 6, after V lost 5 bases and J lost 7 bases. The germline V gene has CDR1 LNHDA and CDR2 SQIVND (reference sequence). This CDR3 has 14 residues. DNA of the CDR3: TGTGCCAGTAGTGACCAGACTAGCGGGAGAGAGCAGTACTTC. Translation gives CASSDQTSGREQYF.

In regard to this clonotype: The CDR3 does not end in the conserved phenylalanine or tryptophan, so this is likely a read error. This chain joins TRBV5-1 and TRBJ2-5, with D uncertain. The CDR3 is 13 residues long. Germline V gene data show CDR1 as SGHRS and CDR2 as YFSETQ. V was clipped by 2 bases and J by 5 bases, with 10 bases between them. The CDR3 nucleotides are TGCGCCAGCAGCTTTATGCCTCGGGAGACCCAGTACCTC. The encoded protein is CASSFMPRETQYL.

This clonotype turned up a few times. The rearrangement uses TRBV11-2 and TRBJ2-1; D unclear. The CDR3 runs 12 residues. V was clipped by 9 bases and J by 7 bases, with 13 bases between them. Looked up from germline, CDR1 is SGHAT and CDR2 is FQNNGV. In DNA, the CDR3 is TGTGCCAGTAGCCTGGGCGTAAATGAGCAGTTCTTC. Protein: CASSLGVNEQFF.

This clonotype occurred once. The V and J genes are TRBV2 and TRBJ1-5; D is ambiguous. The length of the CDR3 is 14 residues. CDR1 and CDR2 from the germline V gene are SNHLY and FYNNEI. The V end was cut by 1 base, the J end by 2 bases, with 6 bases between. CDR3 sequence: CASSEGTGNQPQHF. The DNA for the CDR3 is TGTGCCAGCAGTGAAGGCACAGGCAATCAGCCCCAGCATTTT.

V is TRBV11-2 and J is TRBJ1-1, with 7 bases that match TRBD1. Unmatched junction bases numbered 5, after V lost 4 bases and J lost 3 bases. This CDR3 comprises 14 residues. Per the germline V gene, CDR1 is SGHAT and CDR2 is FQNNGV. The CDR3 region has the DNA TGTGCCAGCAGCTACCGGGACAGTGACACTGAAGCTTTCTTT. Its translation is CASSYRDSDTEAFF.

The chain employs TRBV5-1 and TRBJ1-1; D unresolved. Germline assignment: CDR1 SGHRS and CDR2 YFSETQ. The V and J ends lost 0 bases and 1 base respectively, with 4 bases between them. The CDR3 has 13 residues. The CDR3 sequence: CASSLAENTEAFF. The CDR3, as DNA: TGCGCCAGCAGCTTGGCGGAGAACACTGAAGCTTTCTTT.

This rearrangement joins TRBV5-1 to TRBJ2-1, with TRBD2 matching 12 bases. The CDR3 contains 17 residues. Germline values: CDR1 SGHRS, CDR2 YFSETQ. J was trimmed by 7 bases and V by 4 bases; bases with no gene match: 12. The CDR3 DNA sequence: TGCGCCAGCAGCCCCGGTCCGACTAGCGGGGGCGCGAATGAGCAGTTCTTC. Encoded protein: CASSPGPTSGGANEQFF. Full variable domain (remainder filled in from reference TRBV5-1 and TRBJ2-1): KAGVTQTPRYLIKTRGQQVTLSCSPISGHRSVSWYQQTPGQGLQFLFEYFSETQRNKGNFPGRFSGRQFSNSRSEMNVSTLELGDSALYLCASSPGPTSGGANEQFFGPGTRLTVL.

This clonotype was picked up one time. Here the CDR3 DNA reads TGTGCCAGCAGTCCGCGGGGCACGAACACCGGGGAGCTGTTTTTT. Residues: CASSPRGTNTGELFF. V usage is TRBV12-3 or TRBV12-4 and J usage is TRBJ2-2, with D perhaps TRBD2 (6 bases). The CDR3 covers 15 residues. Trimming pared 5 bases from V and 0 bases from J, leaving 10 bases between.

The J gene is TRBJ1-3, the V gene TRBV30; TRBD1 might be the D (5 bases). V dropped 3 bases and J dropped 0 bases, with 9 bases sitting between them. CDR3 length: 14 amino acids. CDR1 is GTSNPN and CDR2 is SVGIG in the germline V gene (reference sequence). CDR3 in DNA: TGTGCCTGGAGCGACAGACTCTCTGGAAACACCATATATTTT. Translation gives CAWSDRLSGNTIYF.